This TCR beta chain came from a study of cytomegalovirus exposure and HLA in healthy donors. On the study more broadly: Earlier results showed 90 million to 120 million unique TCR beta sequences derived from about 179 million T cells.

The PCR used 60 Vbeta and 13 Jbeta primers. Profiled with immunoSEQ multiplex PCR; TCRdb holds only in-frame clones, not every one. The sample carries nearly 100,000 clones, roughly 9.4% recorded once. General observations from the study: A later examination showed that TCR association rates differed by HLA locus, with DRB1 most and HLA-C fewest. It was confirmed in vitro that a few of the CMV-associated chains were specific for CMV antigens.

This clone was detected only a few times. What it binds is not known. Germline V lookup: CDR1 SNHLY, CDR2 FYNNEI. CDR3 length: 18 residues. V dropped 6 bases and J dropped 0; count of bases not matched to a gene: 13. The sequenced material came from PBMCs. This sequence was found in a man between 50 and 59 years old in good health and CMV-seropositive. V usage is TRBV2 and J usage is TRBJ1-5, with 8 bases aligning to TRBD1. CDR3 nucleotides: TGTGCCAGCAGAAAAGACAGGGGACCCGTCCCTAGCAATCAGCCCCAGCATTTT. It encodes CASRKDRGPVPSNQPQHF.